A single sample gave rise to the 23 T cell receptor beta chains below, sequenced in a study of regulatory T cells in long-lasting Graves disease. The time point here: newly diagnosed GD, antithyroid drugs for less than 3 months. Following extraction of RNA from PBMCs, that RNA was used to make the TCR library. Assembly of TCR beta libraries relied on iRepertoire HTBI primers together with Arm-PCR of CDR3 regions. TCRdb processed the multiplex PCR reads anew with MiXCR; each CDR3 protein has one entry. The sample contains about 220,000 distinct CDR3 sequences, approximately 20% of which appear only once. The source was peripheral blood mononuclear cells (PBMCs), collected at new diagnosis, from a patient treated with antithyroid drugs. The receptors were gathered from a female donor with Graves disease.

In its sample, this clonotype was seen many times. The rearrangement joins TRBV12-3 or TRBV12-4 to TRBJ1-2; D is ambiguous. Trimming cost V 2 bases and J 2 bases, with 9 bases left between them. This CDR3 spans 14 amino acids. The CDR3: CASSLWQQNYGYTF. In DNA, the CDR3 is TGTGCCAGCAGTTTATGGCAGCAAAACTATGGCTACACCTTC.

V is TRBV7-9 and J is TRBJ2-1; TRBD2 might be the D (6 bases). CDR3 length equals 17 residues. Trimming took 3 bases from V and 7 from J, leaving 22 bases between them. CDR1 and CDR2 (germline): SEHNR, FQNEAQ (reference sequence). CDR3 residues: CASSFTGRAIRGNEQFF. DNA of the CDR3: TGTGCCAGCAGCTTCACTGGACGGGCCATACGGGGGAATGAGCAGTTCTTC.

This clonotype occurred many times. The CDR3 DNA reads TGTGCCAGCAGTAGTCCGGGACTAGCGGTCACAGATACGCAGTATTTT. This encodes CASSSPGLAVTDTQYF. The chain is built from TRBV12-3 or TRBV12-4 and TRBJ2-3; 11 bases are a match to TRBD2. This CDR3 comprises 16 residues. The V and J ends lost 5 bases and 2 bases, in that order; junction bases with no gene match: 6.

This clonotype showed up many times. The DNA of the CDR3 is TGTGCCAGTAGTATAGGAAGGACAGGGGGCTACAATGAGCAGTTCTTC. Its translation: CASSIGRTGGYNEQFF. The J gene is TRBJ2-1, the V gene TRBV19; 10 bases match TRBD1. Germline CDR1 and CDR2: LNHDA and SQIVND (reference sequence). V lost 1 base and J lost 3; bases outside the gene matches: 3. The CDR3 loop spans 16 amino acids. Combining the CDR3 with reference TRBV19 and TRBJ2-1 gives the whole variable domain DGGITQSPKYLFRKEGQNVTLSCEQNLNHDAMYWYRQDPGQGLRLIYYSQIVNDFQKGDIAEGYSVSREKKESFPLTVTSAQKNPTAFYLCASSIGRTGGYNEQFFGPGTRLTVL.

This clonotype was counted ten times or more. The rearrangement uses TRBV3-1 and TRBJ2-7; possibly TRBD1 for D (6 bases). Germline V lookup: CDR1 LGHDT, CDR2 YNNKEL (reference sequence). Trimming left V 4 bases short and J 1 base short, with 11 bases between. CDR3 length equals 14 residues. In nucleotides, the CDR3 is TGTGCCAGCAGCCCCCGGACAGTATCCTACGAGCAGTACTTC. Its protein is CASSPRTVSYEQYF.

On this clonotype itself: A far larger clone differs by one base, so this is likely a read error. The chain joins TRBV12-3 or TRBV12-4 to TRBJ1-1; TRBD1 is a possible D gene (6 bases). This CDR3 contains 14 residues. V lost 7 bases and J 1 base, leaving 13 bases between the germline ends. In nucleotides, the CDR3 is TGTGCCAGCACCCCAGGGGATGAGAACACTGAAGCTTTCTTT. Amino acid sequence: CASTPGDENTEAFF.

Remarks on this clonotype: A much larger clone sits a single nucleotide away, making a read error possible. This chain joins TRBV10-3 and TRBJ2-1; 7 bases fit TRBD2. This CDR3 has 14 amino acids. In germline, CDR1 is ENHRY, CDR2 SYGVKD. The V and J ends lost 6 bases and 8 bases, in that order; junction bases with no gene match: 10. CDR3 sequence (DNA): TGTGCCATCAGATCCGCTAGCGGAGGGGATGAGCAGTTCTTC. Translation: CAIRSASGGDEQFF.

This clonotype came up many times. The V call is TRBV24-1, the J call TRBJ2-7; perhaps TRBD2 as D (5 bases). The germline V gene encodes CDR1 KGHDR and CDR2 SFDVKD. The CDR3 totals 16 residues. V was clipped by 3 bases and J by 0 bases, with 14 bases between them. CDR3 DNA: TGTGCCACCAGTGATCCTGGCTCGGACTCCTCCTACGAGCAGTACTTC. Translated, it gives CATSDPGSDSSYEQYF.

The chain links TRBV4-1 to TRBJ1-6; 9 bases are a match to TRBD1. Unmatched junction bases numbered 7, after V lost 0 bases and J lost 10 bases. The length of the CDR3 is 16 residues. CDR1 and CDR2 (germline): MGHRA, YSYEKL. The CDR3 is CASSQEWDRERSPLHF. The CDR3 nucleotides are TGCGCCAGCAGCCAAGAATGGGACAGGGAACGATCACCCCTCCACTTT.

Ten or more counts support this clonotype. The chain employs TRBV12-3 or TRBV12-4 and TRBJ1-1; D not certain. V was trimmed by 6 bases and J by 12 bases, leaving 17 bases between them. This CDR3 is 12 amino acids long. As DNA, the CDR3 is TGTGCCAGCAGAGATCCAGGAAGAGAACCTTTCTTT. Its protein product is CASRDPGREPFF.

CDR3 sequence (DNA): TGTGCCAGCAGCCGTGGGACCATCCCGGGTACAGATACGCAGTATTTT. Residues: CASSRGTIPGTDTQYF. The rearrangement joins TRBV3-1 to TRBJ2-3; D is tentatively TRBD1 or TRBD2 (5 bases each). Germline V gene data show CDR1 as LGHDT and CDR2 as YNNKEL (reference sequence). The CDR3 is 16 residues long. Between the trimmed V and J ends, which lost 4 bases and 3 bases, there was a span of 17 bases.

About this clonotype itself: This clone may be a read error of a much larger clone one base away. This sequence joins TRBV7-8 and TRBJ1-1; 7 bases are shared with TRBD1. Losses at the gene ends were 5 bases for V and 3 bases for J; bases not matched to a gene: 3. The germline V gene has CDR1 SGHVS and CDR2 FQNEAQ. The CDR3 has 13 residues. In DNA, the CDR3 is TGTGCCAGCAGCACCGACAGGGACACTGAAGCTTTCTTT. Protein: CASSTDRDTEAFF. Variable domain in full (rest from reference TRBV7-8 and TRBJ1-1): GAGVSQSPRYKVAKRGQDVALRCDPISGHVSLFWYQQALGQGPEFLTYFQNEAQLDKSGLPSDRFFAERPEGSVSTLKIQRTQQEDSAVYLCASSTDRDTEAFFGQGTRLTVV.

The chain links TRBV2 to TRBJ2-1, with 7 bases that match TRBD2. The CDR3 has 15 residues. CDR1 SNHLY and CDR2 FYNNEI come from the germline V gene. The trim removed 5 bases at V and 1 base at J, leaving 5 bases unmatched. The chain's CDR3 is CASSLARGSYNEQFF. CDR3 DNA sequence: TGTGCCAGCAGTTTGGCGCGGGGGTCCTACAATGAGCAGTTCTTC. The full variable domain, in which reference TRBV2 and TRBJ2-1 provide the parts outside the CDR3, is EPEVTQTPSHQVTQMGQEVILRCVPISNHLYFYWYRQILGQKVEFLVSFYNNEISEKSEIFDDQFSVERPDGSNFTLKIRSTKLEDSAMYFCASSLARGSYNEQFFGPGTRLTVL.

This clonotype was observed many times. The V gene is TRBV6-5, the J gene TRBJ2-1; no firm D call. Trimming left V 2 bases short and J 9 bases short, with 14 bases between. Germline-derived CDR1 and CDR2 are MNHEY and SVGAGI. The length of the CDR3 is 14 residues. This CDR3 is CASSYPLSEFEQFF. CDR3 in DNA: TGTGCCAGCAGTTACCCGCTGTCGGAATTTGAGCAGTTCTTC.

This clonotype was observed once. The chain joins TRBV5-1 to TRBJ1-2, with 8 bases aligning to TRBD1. The germline gives CDR1 SGHRS, CDR2 YFSETQ. The CDR3 contains 15 residues. Trimming cost V 5 bases and J 2 bases; bases outside gene matches: 8. CDR3 sequence: CASSVDRANNYGYTF. CDR3 in DNA: TGCGCCAGCAGTGTGGACAGGGCAAACAACTATGGCTACACCTTC.

At least ten counts were recorded for this clonotype. In DNA, the CDR3 is TGTGCCAGCAGTTACTCGCGGGCTCAGAACACTGAAGCTTTCTTT. This translates into CASSYSRAQNTEAFF. The rearrangement joins TRBV6-2 or TRBV6-3 to TRBJ1-1; no clear D. Germline V gene lookup returns CDR1 MNHEY and CDR2 SVGEGT. There are 15 residues in the CDR3. Trimming shortened V by 0 bases and J by 1 base, and 9 bases separated the two germline ends.

Ten or more counts support this clonotype. The J gene is TRBJ2-3, the V gene TRBV2; 12 bases agree with TRBD2. The CDR3 has 14 residues. Trimming cost V 7 bases and J 4 bases; bases outside gene matches: 3. The V gene's germline CDR1 is SNHLY and CDR2 FYNNEI. CDR3 DNA sequence: TGTGCCAGCAAGCTAGCGGGAGGGTCAGATACGCAGTATTTT. Its protein product is CASKLAGGSDTQYF.

This clonotype has a count of ten or more. This chain uses TRBV12-3 or TRBV12-4 with TRBJ1-4; D is undetermined. With 5 bases removed from V and 1 base from J, the gap between germline ends came to 14 bases. This CDR3 is 16 amino acids long. The DNA of the CDR3 is TGTGCCAGCAGTCCTAAGAGGGTAGGAACTAATGAAAAACTGTTTTTT. Translating it yields CASSPKRVGTNEKLFF.

There are many counts of this clonotype. V is TRBV5-5 and J is TRBJ1-1; D remains ambiguous. Trimming removed 0 bases from V and 4 bases from J, with 10 bases in between. The CDR3 is 14 amino acids. Germline-derived CDR1 and CDR2 are SGHKS and YYEKEE (reference sequence). The CDR3 nucleotides are TGTGCCAGCAGCTTGGTGGCCCTGGGCACTGAAGCTTTCTTT. Its translation: CASSLVALGTEAFF.

The chain has TRBV2 and TRBJ2-1, with 12 positions matching TRBD2. Germline trimming cut 8 bases from V and 1 base from J; bases unmatched to any gene: 9. This CDR3 is 17 amino acids long. CDR1 is SNHLY, CDR2 FYNNEI, per germline. The CDR3 protein is CASALAGGPLSYNEQFF. In nucleotides, the CDR3 is TGTGCCAGCGCCCTAGCGGGAGGGCCGTTGTCCTACAATGAGCAGTTCTTC.

This clonotype was counted ten times or more. The rearrangement joins TRBV2 to TRBJ2-5, with D maybe TRBD2 (5 bases). Germline CDR1 and CDR2: SNHLY and FYNNEI. The CDR3 has 15 residues. V was trimmed by 4 bases and J by 3 bases, leaving 15 bases between them. The CDR3 protein is CASSGVVRAEETQYF. In nucleotides, the CDR3 is TGTGCCAGCAGTGGTGTAGTACGAGCGGAAGAGACCCAGTACTTC.

This clonotype was found many times. One junction end disagrees with the germline gene, perhaps due to a read error. This rearrangement joins TRBV5-1 to TRBJ1-1; D gene unclear. Germline V lookup: CDR1 SGHRS, CDR2 YFSETQ. The CDR3 extends over 14 amino acids. The CDR3 sequence is CASSLEPLNTEAFF. In nucleotides, the CDR3 is TGTGCCAGCAGCTTGGAACCATTGAACACTGAAGCTTTCTTT.

This clonotype was picked up many times. This chain uses TRBV15 with TRBJ1-6, with D unresolved. With 1 base removed from V and 4 bases from J, the gap between germline ends came to 8 bases. CDR1 and CDR2 (germline): LNHNV, YYDKDF (reference sequence). The CDR3 totals 15 residues. CDR3 region: CATSRAQGYNSPLHF. The CDR3 bases are TGTGCCACCAGCAGAGCCCAAGGGTATAATTCACCCCTCCACTTT.